This is a list of T cell receptor beta chains from one sample in a study of blood T cell repertoires in COVID-19. Assay used: immunoSEQ multiplex PCR; TCRdb lists only in-frame clones, some missing. The table has around 200,000 clones, approximately 87% seen once. Sequenced input: peripheral blood. The receptors stem from a woman in her late teens or twenties who had recovered from COVID-19. CDR3s include the opening cysteine and the closing phenylalanine or tryptophan. Fields, in order: D gene, clone size, V gene, J gene, CDR3 protein, CDR3 DNA. A D gene is named only where the DNA matches it firmly. Size is omitted from some rows. Given values are once, few, many or a class for expanded clones.

d_call: TRBD1
clone_size: .
v_call: TRBV29-1
j_call: TRBJ1-4
cdr3_aa: CSVPMRGQGRVKLFF
cdr3_nt: TGCAGCGTCCCTATGAGGGGACAGGGGAGGGTAAAACTGTTTTTT

d_call: TRBD2
clone_size: .
v_call: TRBV11-2
j_call: TRBJ2-1
cdr3_aa: CASSLGQGLAVNEQFF
cdr3_nt: TGTGCCAGCAGCTTAGGTCAAGGACTAGCGGTCAATGAGCAGTTCTTC

d_call: TRBD2
clone_size: .
v_call: TRBV7-9
j_call: TRBJ2-3
cdr3_aa: CASSPGLAVTDTQYF
cdr3_nt: TGTGCCAGCAGCCCGGGACTAGCGGTCACAGATACGCAGTATTTT

d_call: TRBD2
clone_size: .
v_call: TRBV9
j_call: TRBJ2-2
cdr3_aa: CASSVRLAGPTGELFF
cdr3_nt: TGTGCCAGCAGCGTAAGACTAGCGGGGCCCACCGGGGAGCTGTTTTTT

d_call: .
clone_size: .
v_call: TRBV19
j_call: TRBJ2-4
cdr3_aa: CASSMRREAKNIQYF
cdr3_nt: TGTGCCAGTAGTATGCGGCGGGAAGCCAAAAACATTCAGTACTTC

d_call: .
clone_size: .
v_call: TRBV19
j_call: TRBJ2-1
cdr3_aa: CASSIRSQSSYNEQFF
cdr3_nt: TGTGCCAGTAGTATCCGGTCTCAATCCTCCTACAATGAGCAGTTCTTC

d_call: .
clone_size: .
v_call: TRBV5-4
j_call: TRBJ1-2
cdr3_aa: CASREEGGAYGYTF
cdr3_nt: TGTGCCAGCAGGGAGGAAGGGGGGGCCTATGGCTACACCTTC

d_call: .
clone_size: .
v_call: TRBV27
j_call: TRBJ2-1
cdr3_aa: CASSSGILALGSYNEQFF
cdr3_nt: TGTGCCAGCAGTTCAGGAATTCTAGCGCTGGGCTCCTACAATGAGCAGTTCTTC

d_call: .
clone_size: .
v_call: TRBV19
j_call: TRBJ2-1
cdr3_aa: CASSLGLNNEQFF
cdr3_nt: TGTGCCAGTAGTCTTGGACTGAACAATGAGCAGTTCTTC

d_call: TRBD2
clone_size: few
v_call: TRBV7-3
j_call: TRBJ2-1
cdr3_aa: CASSRGGGPSYNEQFF
cdr3_nt: TGTGCCAGCAGCCGGGGGGGCGGACCCTCCTACAATGAGCAGTTCTTC

d_call: TRBD2
clone_size: .
v_call: TRBV9
j_call: TRBJ2-5
cdr3_aa: CASSVAPRLAGGGETQYF
cdr3_nt: TGTGCCAGCAGCGTAGCACCCCGACTAGCGGGGGGAGGAGAGACCCAGTACTTC

d_call: .
clone_size: .
v_call: TRBV6-2/TRBV6-3
j_call: TRBJ2-1
cdr3_aa: CASSYGQGGYNEQFF
cdr3_nt: TGTGCCAGCAGTTACGGGCAGGGAGGATACAATGAGCAGTTCTTC

d_call: .
clone_size: .
v_call: TRBV19
j_call: TRBJ1-4
cdr3_aa: CASRIGGGSQTNEKLFF
cdr3_nt: TGTGCCAGCCGAATTGGGGGAGGATCGCAAACTAATGAAAAACTGTTTTTT

d_call: .
clone_size: .
v_call: TRBV13
j_call: TRBJ2-7
cdr3_aa: CASSLQHIYEQYF
cdr3_nt: TGTGCCAGCAGCTTACAACACATTTACGAGCAGTACTTC

d_call: TRBD2
clone_size: .
v_call: TRBV6-2/TRBV6-3
j_call: TRBJ2-1
cdr3_aa: CASSYPDKAGVTYNEQFF
cdr3_nt: TGTGCCAGCAGTTACCCCGATAAAGCGGGAGTCACCTACAATGAGCAGTTCTTC

d_call: TRBD2
clone_size: .
v_call: TRBV5-4
j_call: TRBJ2-1
cdr3_aa: CASSLGAGGRNEQFF
cdr3_nt: TGTGCCAGCAGCTTGGGGGCGGGAGGGCGTAATGAGCAGTTCTTC

d_call: TRBD2
clone_size: once
v_call: TRBV5-8
j_call: TRBJ2-3
cdr3_aa: CASFPRTSGTDTQYF
cdr3_nt: TGTGCCAGCTTCCCCCGGACTAGCGGCACAGATACGCAGTATTTT

d_call: .
clone_size: .
v_call: TRBV21-1
j_call: TRBJ2-1
cdr3_aa: CASSKGASGRANEQFF
cdr3_nt: TGTGCCAGCAGCAAAGGGGCTAGCGGGAGAGCTAATGAGCAGTTCTTC

d_call: .
clone_size: .
v_call: TRBV7-2
j_call: TRBJ1-6
cdr3_aa: CASSLRVNSPLHF
cdr3_nt: TGTGCCAGCAGCCTCAGGGTAAATTCACCCCTCCACTTT

d_call: .
clone_size: .
v_call: TRBV7-9
j_call: TRBJ2-7
cdr3_aa: CASSLAGPSYEQYF
cdr3_nt: TGTGCCAGCAGCTTAGCGGGCCCTTCCTACGAGCAGTACTTC

d_call: TRBD1
clone_size: .
v_call: TRBV4-1
j_call: TRBJ1-1
cdr3_aa: CASSSRQGGNTEAFF
cdr3_nt: TGCGCCAGCAGCTCCCGACAGGGGGGGAACACTGAAGCTTTCTTT

d_call: .
clone_size: .
v_call: TRBV21-1
j_call: TRBJ2-3
cdr3_aa: CASSIVQSTDTQYF
cdr3_nt: TGTGCCAGCAGCATCGTACAGTCCACAGATACGCAGTATTTT

d_call: .
clone_size: .
v_call: TRBV12-3/TRBV12-4
j_call: TRBJ1-2
cdr3_aa: CASSWGRRYGYTF
cdr3_nt: TGTGCCAGCAGTTGGGGCAGAAGATATGGCTACACCTTC

d_call: .
clone_size: .
v_call: TRBV7-3
j_call: TRBJ2-1
cdr3_aa: CASSLSATDEQFF
cdr3_nt: TGTGCCAGCAGCTTATCAGCGACCGATGAGCAGTTCTTC

d_call: TRBD2
clone_size: .
v_call: TRBV19
j_call: TRBJ2-3
cdr3_aa: CASNPSGGTDTQYF
cdr3_nt: TGTGCCAGTAACCCTAGCGGAGGCACAGATACGCAGTATTTT

d_call: TRBD1
clone_size: .
v_call: TRBV12-3/TRBV12-4
j_call: TRBJ2-7
cdr3_aa: CASSRRQGHEQYF
cdr3_nt: TGTGCCAGCAGCCGTCGACAGGGACACGAGCAGTACTTC

d_call: .
clone_size: .
v_call: TRBV10-3
j_call: TRBJ1-5
cdr3_aa: CAISDPGEGQPQHF
cdr3_nt: TGTGCCATCAGTGACCCAGGGGAGGGTCAGCCCCAGCATTTT

d_call: .
clone_size: .
v_call: TRBV25-1
j_call: TRBJ2-1
cdr3_aa: CASSEITSNEQFF
cdr3_nt: TGTGCCAGCAGCGAAATTACTAGCAATGAGCAGTTCTTC

d_call: .
clone_size: .
v_call: TRBV6-6
j_call: TRBJ2-1
cdr3_aa: CASRLQGDDEQFF
cdr3_nt: TGTGCCAGCAGACTACAGGGAGACGATGAGCAGTTCTTC

d_call: TRBD2
clone_size: .
v_call: TRBV3-1/TRBV3-2
j_call: TRBJ2-3
cdr3_aa: CASSQTSGVESSQYF
cdr3_nt: TGTGCCAGCAGCCAGACTAGCGGGGTCGAATCGTCGCAGTATTTT

d_call: TRBD1
clone_size: .
v_call: TRBV27
j_call: TRBJ1-2
cdr3_aa: CASRPGGAGRGYTF
cdr3_nt: TGTGCCAGCAGACCAGGGGGCGCAGGAAGGGGCTACACCTTC

d_call: .
clone_size: .
v_call: TRBV2
j_call: TRBJ2-1
cdr3_aa: CASRPTSDEQFF
cdr3_nt: TGTGCCAGCAGACCAACTAGTGATGAGCAGTTCTTC

d_call: .
clone_size: .
v_call: TRBV27
j_call: TRBJ2-1
cdr3_aa: CASSPGLGRSSYNEQFF
cdr3_nt: TGTGCCAGCTCACCCGGTCTGGGGCGAAGCTCCTACAATGAGCAGTTCTTC

d_call: .
clone_size: .
v_call: TRBV14
j_call: TRBJ2-2
cdr3_aa: CASSQLGQSGELFF
cdr3_nt: TGTGCCAGCAGCCAACTGGGCCAGTCCGGGGAGCTGTTTTTT

d_call: .
clone_size: once
v_call: TRBV11-3
j_call: TRBJ2-2
cdr3_aa: CASSAVRAGELFF
cdr3_nt: TGTGCCAGCAGCGCCGTCCGAGCCGGGGAGCTGTTTTTT

d_call: TRBD1
clone_size: .
v_call: TRBV12-3/TRBV12-4
j_call: TRBJ1-2
cdr3_aa: CASRTGAWYGYTF
cdr3_nt: TGTGCCAGCAGGACAGGGGCCTGGTATGGCTACACCTTC

d_call: .
clone_size: .
v_call: TRBV18
j_call: TRBJ1-1
cdr3_aa: CASSLTRGPTEAFF
cdr3_nt: TGTGCCAGCTCACTAACCAGGGGACCCACTGAAGCTTTCTTT

d_call: .
clone_size: .
v_call: TRBV2
j_call: TRBJ2-7
cdr3_aa: CASSEGDGGTYEQYF
cdr3_nt: TGTGCCAGCAGTGAGGGGGACGGAGGGACTTACGAGCAGTACTTC

d_call: .
clone_size: .
v_call: TRBV18
j_call: TRBJ2-5
cdr3_aa: CASSPASGVQETQYF
cdr3_nt: TGTGCCAGCTCACCCGCCTCAGGGGTCCAAGAGACCCAGTACTTC

d_call: .
clone_size: .
v_call: TRBV7-2
j_call: TRBJ2-2
cdr3_aa: CASSLVSRGGTGELFF
cdr3_nt: TGTGCCAGCAGCTTAGTTTCAAGGGGGGGCACCGGGGAGCTGTTTTTT

d_call: TRBD1
clone_size: .
v_call: TRBV30
j_call: TRBJ1-2
cdr3_aa: CAWSQGVGYTF
cdr3_nt: TGTGCCTGGAGTCAGGGGGTTGGCTACACCTTC

d_call: .
clone_size: .
v_call: TRBV4-1
j_call: TRBJ1-2
cdr3_aa: CASSQDSAGLLGYTF
cdr3_nt: TGCGCCAGCAGCCAAGATTCGGCGGGGCTTCTAGGCTACACCTTC

d_call: TRBD1
clone_size: .
v_call: TRBV9
j_call: TRBJ1-2
cdr3_aa: CASSPRDSYGYTF
cdr3_nt: TGTGCCAGCAGCCCTCGGGACAGCTATGGCTACACCTTC

d_call: .
clone_size: .
v_call: TRBV5-1
j_call: TRBJ1-5
cdr3_aa: CASSLGGDQPQHF
cdr3_nt: TGCGCCAGCAGCTTGGGGGGAGATCAGCCCCAGCATTTT

d_call: .
clone_size: .
v_call: TRBV6-5
j_call: TRBJ1-1
cdr3_aa: CASHAGTEAFF
cdr3_nt: TGTGCCAGTCATGCAGGCACTGAAGCTTTCTTT

d_call: .
clone_size: once
v_call: TRBV7-5
j_call: TRBJ1-4
cdr3_aa: CARSLATGAIPTNEKLFF
cdr3_nt: TGTGCCAGAAGCTTAGCGACAGGGGCGATACCAACTAATGAAAAACTGTTTTTT

d_call: .
clone_size: few
v_call: TRBV5-1
j_call: TRBJ1-4
cdr3_aa: CASSLEGLGAKWEKLFF
cdr3_nt: TGCGCCAGCAGCTTGGAGGGGCTGGGGGCCAAATGGGAAAAACTGTTTTTT

d_call: TRBD2
clone_size: .
v_call: TRBV7-9
j_call: TRBJ2-1
cdr3_aa: CASSLATGLAAEQFF
cdr3_nt: TGTGCCAGCAGCTTAGCGACCGGACTAGCGGCTGAGCAGTTCTTC

d_call: TRBD2
clone_size: .
v_call: TRBV7-6
j_call: TRBJ2-2
cdr3_aa: CASSSPNSGGLARESGELFF
cdr3_nt: TGTGCCAGCAGCTCGCCAAACAGCGGGGGACTAGCGAGAGAATCCGGGGAGCTGTTTTTT

d_call: TRBD1
clone_size: once
v_call: TRBV6-2/TRBV6-3
j_call: TRBJ2-7
cdr3_aa: CASTPDRASSHEQYF
cdr3_nt: TGTGCCAGCACCCCAGACAGGGCCTCCTCCCACGAGCAGTACTTC

d_call: TRBD1
clone_size: .
v_call: TRBV4-3
j_call: TRBJ1-2
cdr3_aa: CASSQRQGESYTF
cdr3_nt: TGCGCCAGCAGCCAGAGGCAGGGGGAAAGCTACACCTTC

d_call: TRBD2
clone_size: .
v_call: TRBV6-5
j_call: TRBJ2-3
cdr3_aa: CASLAGGTDTQYF
cdr3_nt: TGTGCCAGTCTAGCGGGAGGAACAGATACGCAGTATTTT

d_call: TRBD1
clone_size: .
v_call: TRBV3-1/TRBV3-2
j_call: TRBJ1-3
cdr3_aa: CASRRQGAGNTIYF
cdr3_nt: TGTGCCAGCAGGAGGCAGGGGGCTGGAAACACCATATATTTT

d_call: .
clone_size: .
v_call: TRBV7-3
j_call: TRBJ2-1
cdr3_aa: CASSLNPPRDEQFF
cdr3_nt: TGTGCCAGCAGCTTAAACCCCCCCCGGGATGAGCAGTTCTTC

d_call: .
clone_size: .
v_call: TRBV4-3
j_call: TRBJ1-1
cdr3_aa: CASSQDRRAGVYTEAFF
cdr3_nt: TGCGCCAGCAGCCAAGATAGGAGGGCGGGGGTGTATACTGAAGCTTTCTTT

d_call: .
clone_size: .
v_call: TRBV7-2
j_call: TRBJ2-3
cdr3_aa: CASSLAGEAGTDTQYF
cdr3_nt: TGTGCCAGCAGCTTAGCGGGGGAGGCGGGCACAGATACGCAGTATTTT

d_call: .
clone_size: .
v_call: TRBV27
j_call: TRBJ1-4
cdr3_aa: CASSLRRRGGTNEKLFF
cdr3_nt: TGTGCCAGCAGTTTACGGCGGCGGGGCGGAACTAATGAAAAACTGTTTTTT